What follows are 21 T cell receptor beta chains derived from one specimen sequenced in a study of blood T cells in healthy people across ages. The authors ran a second PCR of roughly 6 to 12 cycles using a sample-barcoded 5' primer and a J-beta primer mix. TCRdb called the 5' RACE reads again in MiXCR, with one record for every CDR3 protein. The sample shows about 1.4 million distinct CDR3 sequences, almost 60% of them seen only once. Sequencing was performed on blood. Receptors were obtained from a young man in good health.

The chain carries TRBV6-1 and TRBJ2-1, with D possibly TRBD2 on 6 matching bases. The V gene lost 7 bases and the J gene lost 10 bases, with 17 bases spanning the gap. The CDR3 contains 13 residues. Germline CDR1 and CDR2: MNHNS and SASEGT. CDR3 loop: CASTHLGRGEQFF. In nucleotides, the CDR3 is TGTGCCAGCACCCACCTTGGGCGGGGAGAGCAGTTCTTC.

The chain recombines TRBV7-9 with TRBJ2-5; the D gene is possibly TRBD1 (5 bases). This CDR3 has 14 residues. Trimming pared 8 bases from V and 5 bases from J, leaving 18 bases between. Germline CDR1 is SEHNR and CDR2 is FQNEAQ (reference sequence). CDR3 sequence (DNA): TGTGCCAGCTATGTCCAGGGCACGGAGGAGACCCAGTACTTC. This encodes CASYVQGTEETQYF.

The table lists this clonotype with a few counts. The V call is TRBV7-9, the J call TRBJ2-7, with 7 bases fitting TRBD2. This CDR3 is 14 amino acids long. The trim removed 5 bases at V and 5 bases at J, leaving 9 bases unmatched. The germline CDR1 and CDR2 sequences are SEHNR and FQNEAQ (reference sequence). Here the CDR3 DNA reads TGTGCCAGCAGCCCAGAGACTAGCATCCACGAGCAGTACTTC. Its protein product is CASSPETSIHEQYF.

CDR3 coding DNA: TGTGCCAGCAGTAGAGCTAGGGACAGCCATTATGGCTACACCTTC. It is translated as CASSRARDSHYGYTF. The genes are TRBV2 and TRBJ1-2; 7 nucleotides agree with TRBD1. J was trimmed by 5 bases and V by 5 bases; bases with no gene match: 11. The CDR3 extends over 15 amino acids. Germline lookup yields CDR1 SNHLY and CDR2 FYNNEI.

The V and J genes are TRBV20-1 and TRBJ2-1, with 7 bases that match TRBD1. Germline values: CDR1 DFQATT, CDR2 SNEGSKA (reference sequence). The CDR3 has 14 residues. The CDR3 nucleotides read TGCAGCGCCTCAACAGGGGCGAACTACAATGAGCAGTTCTTC. This translates into CSASTGANYNEQFF.

The chain carries TRBV12-3 or TRBV12-4 and TRBJ2-1, with D possibly TRBD2 on 5 matching bases. V was pared by 3 bases and J by 8 bases, with 14 bases between. This CDR3 is 14 amino acids long. The CDR3 nucleotides read TGTGCCAGCAGTTTGCTCGGGAATGTCGATGAGCAGTTCTTC. It translates to CASSLLGNVDEQFF.

This chain uses TRBV5-6 with TRBJ2-5, with unresolved D. The CDR3 has 14 amino acids. Germline-derived CDR1 and CDR2 are SGHDT and YYEEEE. V lost 5 bases to trimming and J lost 2 bases, with 13 bases between them. The CDR3 spells CASSWAEEQETQYF. The CDR3 DNA reads as TGTGCCAGCAGTTGGGCGGAAGAACAAGAGACCCAGTACTTC.

This clonotype has a handful of counts. The V and J genes are TRBV4-1 and TRBJ2-5; no clear D. Trimming stripped 0 bases from V and 1 base from J, with 3 bases between. Germline V gives CDR1 MGHRA, CDR2 YSYEKL. The CDR3 consists of 13 residues. CDR3 DNA sequence: TGCGCCAGCAGCCAAGAGCCCCAAGAGACCCAGTACTTC. Translating it yields CASSQEPQETQYF.

V and J are TRBV29-1 and TRBJ2-4, with D perhaps TRBD2 (6 bases). The CDR3 has 11 residues. In germline, CDR1 is SQVTM, CDR2 ANQGSEA. Trimming pared 0 bases from V and 13 bases from J, leaving 10 bases between. The CDR3 DNA sequence: TGCAGCGTTGAAGATCAAGGAGGGCAGTACTTC. Its protein is CSVEDQGGQYF.

The V call is TRBV27, the J call TRBJ2-5; TRBD1 might be the D (6 bases). Germline assignment: CDR1 MNHEY and CDR2 SMNVEV (reference sequence). The CDR3 has 16 amino acids. Trimming pared 5 bases from V and 5 bases from J, leaving 21 bases between. CDR3 residues: CASSALPRGLRETQYF. The CDR3 region has the DNA TGTGCCAGCAGTGCCCTTCCCAGGGGATTGAGGGAGACCCAGTACTTC.

This clonotype appeared a few times. The rearrangement joins TRBV20-1 to TRBJ2-4; tentatively, D is TRBD1 (6 bases). The V gene lost 2 bases and the J gene lost 0 bases, with 11 bases spanning the gap. CDR1 DFQATT and CDR2 SNEGSKA come from the germline V gene (reference sequence). There are 15 residues in the CDR3. CDR3 amino acids: CSARRGFLAKNIQYF. CDR3 sequence (DNA): TGCAGTGCTAGAAGGGGGTTCCTAGCCAAAAACATTCAGTACTTC.

V usage is TRBV6-5 and J usage is TRBJ1-5, with TRBD1 as a possible D gene (6 bases). CDR3 length: 14 residues. V lost 6 bases and J 3 bases, leaving 12 bases between the germline ends. Germline V gene data show CDR1 as MNHEY and CDR2 as SVGAGI. The CDR3 DNA sequence: TGTGCCAGCAGACAGGACAGAAACAATCAGCCCCAGCATTTT. It translates to CASRQDRNNQPQHF.

The chain recombines TRBV12-3 or TRBV12-4 with TRBJ2-2; 11 nucleotides line up with TRBD1. The V gene end was trimmed by 4 bases and the J gene end by 11 bases; junction bases not matched to a gene: 3. This CDR3 is 13 amino acids long. CDR3 sequence: CASSWDRGGELFF. The CDR3 DNA reads as TGTGCCAGCAGTTGGGACAGGGGGGGTGAGCTGTTTTTT.

The chain employs TRBV7-9 and TRBJ2-1; D perhaps matches TRBD2 (6 bases). Germline V gene lookup returns CDR1 SEHNR and CDR2 FQNEAQ (reference sequence). CDR3 size: 20 residues. V lost 5 bases to trimming and J lost 4 bases, with 30 bases between them. The CDR3 region has the DNA TGTGCCAGCAGCCCCCCATTAACCCTAGCGTCCCGAGCCCAATACAATGAGCAGTTCTTC. Translated, it gives CASSPPLTLASRAQYNEQFF.

The chain joins TRBV5-1 to TRBJ1-2; D unclear. This CDR3 is 15 amino acids long. V gave up 0 bases and J gave up 4 bases, with 13 bases separating them. Germline loops: CDR1 SGHRS, CDR2 YFSETQ. The CDR3 DNA follows: TGCGCCAGCAGCTTGGATCCAGTCCCCCCCTATGGCTACACCTTC. Protein sequence: CASSLDPVPPYGYTF.

The chain carries TRBV25-1 and TRBJ1-4; a possible D gene is TRBD1 (5 bases). The germline V gene has CDR1 MGHDK and CDR2 SYGVNS. The CDR3 is 14 amino acids. V lost 3 bases to trimming and J lost 8 bases, with 13 bases between them. The CDR3 coding sequence is TGTGCCAGCAGTGACGGGGGGGAAGGCGAAAAACTGTTTTTT. Its protein is CASSDGGEGEKLFF.

V is TRBV7-2 and J is TRBJ2-1; 13 bases agree with TRBD2. V shed 5 bases, J shed 5 bases, and the junction held 15 bases outside the gene matches. Germline lookup yields CDR1 SGHTA and CDR2 FQGNSA. The CDR3 covers 19 residues. The CDR3 DNA follows: TGTGCCAGCAGCAAAACCGGGACTAGCGGGACCCGAGGGGACAATGAGCAGTTCTTC. Its translation is CASSKTGTSGTRGDNEQFF.

In its sample, this clonotype was seen many times. The V call is TRBV19, the J call TRBJ2-6, with D perhaps matching TRBD1 (6 bases). Germline CDR1 is LNHDA and CDR2 is SQIVND (reference sequence). The ends were cut back, 2 bases at V and 3 bases at J, with 11 bases in the middle. CDR3 length equals 16 residues. CDR3 coding DNA: TGTGCCAGTAGTATAATTGCAGGGGATGGGGCCAACGTCCTGACTTTC. Its protein is CASSIIAGDGANVLTF. Full variable domain (rest looked up from reference TRBV19 and TRBJ2-6): DGGITQSPKYLFRKEGQNVTLSCEQNLNHDAMYWYRQDPGQGLRLIYYSQIVNDFQKGDIAEGYSVSREKKESFPLTVTSAQKNPTAFYLCASSIIAGDGANVLTFGAGSRLTVL.

This clonotype was detected once. V usage is TRBV7-2 and J usage is TRBJ2-3, with 9 bases that match TRBD1. Unmatched junction bases numbered 10, after V lost 4 bases and J lost 8 bases. Germline lookup yields CDR1 SGHTA and CDR2 FQGNSA. The length of the CDR3 is 15 residues. CDR3 amino acids: CASSSGQGGHTTQYF. For the CDR3, the DNA is TGTGCCAGCAGCTCGGGACAGGGAGGCCATACTACGCAGTATTTT.

The chain employs TRBV9 and TRBJ1-1; possible D gene TRBD1, 6 bases. The ends were cut back, 3 bases at V and 5 bases at J, with 17 bases in the middle. Per the germline V gene, CDR1 is SGDLS and CDR2 is YYNGEE. This CDR3 has 15 amino acids. CDR3 nucleotides: TGTGCCAGCAGCGGCCTGGGGGGGGCTCGGACTGAAGCTTTCTTT. Protein sequence: CASSGLGGARTEAFF.

The chain has TRBV20-1 and TRBJ2-5; D possibly corresponds to TRBD1 (6 bases). The CDR3 is 11 residues long. Trimming removed 7 bases from V and 4 bases from J, with 10 bases in between. Germline V gene lookup returns CDR1 DFQATT and CDR2 SNEGSKA (reference sequence). The CDR3 sequence: CSGDMSETQYF. CDR3 DNA sequence: TGCAGTGGGGACATGTCAGAGACCCAGTACTTC.